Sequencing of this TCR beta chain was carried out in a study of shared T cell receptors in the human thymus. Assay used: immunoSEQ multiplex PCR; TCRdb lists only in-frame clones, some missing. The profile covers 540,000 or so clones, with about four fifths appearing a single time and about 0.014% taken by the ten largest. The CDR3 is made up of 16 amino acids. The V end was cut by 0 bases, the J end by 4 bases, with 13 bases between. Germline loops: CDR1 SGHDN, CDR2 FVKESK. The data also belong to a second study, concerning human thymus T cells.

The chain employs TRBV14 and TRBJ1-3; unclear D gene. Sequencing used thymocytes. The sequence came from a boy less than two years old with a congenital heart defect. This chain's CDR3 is CASSQDGPGDGNTIYF. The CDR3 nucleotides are TGTGCCAGCAGCCAAGATGGTCCGGGTGACGGAAACACCATATATTTT.